This TCR beta chain is from a study of cytomegalovirus exposure and HLA in healthy donors. The V end was cut by 0 bases, the J end by 4 bases, with 12 bases between. The V gene's germline CDR1 is LGHNA and CDR2 YSLEER. This CDR3 comprises 15 residues. To note about this clone: What it binds is not known.

Study-level results: In presence/absence analyses, roughly uniform sequencing depth across donors was assumed. A later analysis, which compared TCR beta chains of equal frequency, found the HLA-associated ones more clonally expanded. When analyzed later, a missense DCLRE1C variant was found to be linked to TCR beta V- and J-gene trimming.

Use of 60 Vbeta and 13 Jbeta primers characterized the PCR. This table comes from immunoSEQ multiplex PCR, and its TCRdb copy is limited to in-frame clones, with some not included. The table has roughly 190,000 clones, approximately 83% seen once. This sequence originates from a woman aged 45 to 65 in good health and CMV-seropositive. The sequencing sample was made of PBMCs. This chain joins TRBV4-3 and TRBJ1-1; possible D gene TRBD1, 5 bases. CDR3 nucleotide sequence: TGCGCCAGCAGCCAAGATAGGTCGACAGCCACTGAAGCTTTCTTT. Amino acids: CASSQDRSTATEAFF.